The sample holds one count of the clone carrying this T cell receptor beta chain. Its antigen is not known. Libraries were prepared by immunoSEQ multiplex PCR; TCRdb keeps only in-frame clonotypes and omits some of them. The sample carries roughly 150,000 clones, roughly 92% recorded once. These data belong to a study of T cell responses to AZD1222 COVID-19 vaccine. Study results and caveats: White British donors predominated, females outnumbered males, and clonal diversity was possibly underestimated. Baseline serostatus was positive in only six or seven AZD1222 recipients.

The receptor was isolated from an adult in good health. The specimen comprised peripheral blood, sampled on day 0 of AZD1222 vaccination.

This CDR3 is CASSEGGAWQTQYF. Written as DNA, the CDR3 is TGTGCCAGCAGTGAAGGCGGGGCCTGGCAGACCCAGTACTTC. The rearrangement joins TRBV6-1 to TRBJ2-5, with D tentatively TRBD2 (6 bases). This CDR3 region has 14 residues. Germline loops: CDR1 MNHNS, CDR2 SASEGT. V lost 1 base and J 6 bases, leaving 12 bases between the germline ends.